These 32 T cell receptor beta chains originate from one sample sequenced in a study of shared clonotypes between healthy human individuals. Clones were sequenced by immunoSEQ multiplex PCR, and TCRdb holds only the in-frame ones, with some missing. The sample has 2 million to 2.5 million clones; 85% to 95% are singletons. What was sequenced was naive CD4+ T cells from PBMCs. Subset of the sample: CD45RA+ positively selected. The source is a man in his late teens or twenties in good health. Some clones in this sample may be carry-over from other donors' samples.

The J gene is TRBJ1-2, the V gene TRBV5-1, with D possibly TRBD1 on 6 matching bases. Trimming pared 0 bases from V and 5 bases from J, leaving 11 bases between. CDR3 length: 14 amino acids. Germline CDR1 reads SGHRS; CDR2 reads YFSETQ. The CDR3 nucleotides are TGCGCCAGCAGCTTGGCCCCAGGGGAGTATGGCTACACCTTC. Encoded protein: CASSLAPGEYGYTF. Based on the CDR3 plus reference TRBV5-1 and TRBJ1-2, the full variable domain is KAGVTQTPRYLIKTRGQQVTLSCSPISGHRSVSWYQQTPGQGLQFLFEYFSETQRNKGNFPGRFSGRQFSNSRSEMNVSTLELGDSALYLCASSLAPGEYGYTFGSGTRLTVV.

The V gene is TRBV28, the J gene TRBJ2-5, with D possibly matching TRBD1 (5 bases). The closer fit of TRBJ2-7 to the DNA end suggests the J call may be wrong. The CDR3 contains 12 residues. Germline assignment: CDR1 MDHEN and CDR2 SYDVKM. The CDR3 loop reads CASSLLRVEQYF. The CDR3, as DNA: TGTGCCAGCAGTTTACTCAGGGTCGAGCAGTACTTC.

This clone is a singleton in its sample. This sequence joins TRBV4-2 and TRBJ2-7; D not resolved. The CDR3 is made up of 14 amino acids. V was shortened by 4 bases and J by 2 bases, with 12 bases between the two germline ends. CDR1 LGHNA and CDR2 YNFKEQ come from the germline V gene. CDR3: CASSRMGDAYEQYF. The CDR3 DNA reads TGTGCCAGCAGCCGGATGGGCGATGCCTACGAGCAGTACTTC.

The rearrangement joins TRBV7-9 to TRBJ1-4, with a possible D match to TRBD1 (6 bases). This CDR3 comprises 16 residues. The V end was cut by 3 bases, the J end by 0 bases, with 11 bases between. In germline, CDR1 is SEHNR, CDR2 FQNEAQ (reference sequence). The CDR3 here is CASSLDRGATNEKLFF. DNA for the CDR3: TGTGCCAGCAGCTTGGATAGGGGGGCAACTAATGAAAAACTGTTTTTT.

The J gene is TRBJ2-7, the V gene TRBV27, with D perhaps matching TRBD1 or TRBD2 (5 bases each). The CDR3 extends over 12 amino acids. V dropped 4 bases and J dropped 7 bases, with 11 bases sitting between them. Germline V gene data show CDR1 as MNHEY and CDR2 as SMNVEV (reference sequence). CDR3 nucleotide sequence: TGTGCCAGCAGTTCCCCGGGGCTTGAGCAGTACTTC. This encodes CASSSPGLEQYF.

The chain combines TRBV5-4 with TRBJ1-3; D not certain. V was trimmed by 3 bases and J by 3 bases, leaving 10 bases between them. Per the germline V gene, CDR1 is SGHNT and CDR2 is YYREEE (reference sequence). CDR3 length: 14 residues. The CDR3 nucleotides are TGTGCCAGCAGCTCCCCGTCAGGTGGAAACACCATATATTTT. It encodes CASSSPSGGNTIYF.

The chain has TRBV5-1 and TRBJ2-3; weak D call: TRBD2 (6 bases). The CDR3 contains 16 residues. CDR1 is SGHRS, CDR2 YFSETQ, per germline. V lost 4 bases to trimming and J lost 2 bases, with 17 bases between them. The CDR3 is CASSLWDSGNTDTQYF. The DNA for the CDR3 is TGCGCCAGCAGCCTATGGGATAGCGGAAACACAGATACGCAGTATTTT.

The V gene is TRBV5-4, the J gene TRBJ2-7; TRBD1 agrees at 8 bases. The CDR3 is made up of 14 amino acids. V gave up 4 bases and J gave up 7 bases; unmatched junction bases: 10. CDR1 SGHNT and CDR2 YYREEE come from the germline V gene (reference sequence). Here the CDR3 DNA reads TGTGCCAGCAGCCTTCGGACAGGGTCGGGTGAGCAGTACTTC. Translating it yields CASSLRTGSGEQYF.

As for this clone: This sequence is one base from a far larger clone and is likely a read error. Other DNA sequences in this sample translate to the same CDR3. V gene TRBV9 combines with J gene TRBJ2-7, with a possible D match to TRBD1 (6 bases). This CDR3 region has 14 residues. CDR1 is SGDLS and CDR2 is YYNGEE in the germline V gene. V lost 4 bases and J lost 0, with 11 bases in between. The CDR3 sequence is CASSPTGSSYEQYF. CDR3 DNA sequence: TGTGCCAGCAGCCCTACAGGGAGCTCCTACGAGCAGTACTTC.

The genes are TRBV7-9 and TRBJ2-3, with 9 bases matching TRBD2. CDR3 length equals 15 residues. V was pared by 5 bases and J by 3 bases, with 6 bases of the junction left unmatched. Looked up from germline, CDR1 is SEHNR and CDR2 is FQNEAQ (reference sequence). In DNA form, the CDR3 reads TGTGCCAGCAGCCGTCGTAGCGGGGGAACAGATACGCAGTATTTT. Translated: CASSRRSGGTDTQYF.

Worth noting for this clone: Other DNA sequences in the same sample also yield this CDR3. V gene TRBV27 combines with J gene TRBJ1-4, with D uncertain. Trimming took off 1 base at V and 0 bases at J, with 6 bases between the two ends. The germline CDR1 and CDR2 sequences are MNHEY and SMNVEV (reference sequence). The CDR3 length is 15 residues. The CDR3 DNA sequence: TGTGCCAGCAGTTTATTCAGAGCAACTAATGAAAAACTGTTTTTT. Translated, it gives CASSLFRATNEKLFF. Full variable domain (missing parts from reference TRBV27 and TRBJ1-4): EAQVTQNPRYLITVTGKKLTVTCSQNMNHEYMSWYRQDPGLGLRQIYYSMNVEVTDKGDVPEGYKVSRKEKRNFPLILESPSPNQTSLYFCASSLFRATNEKLFFGSGTQLSVL.

The V gene is TRBV30, the J gene TRBJ2-3; D is possibly TRBD1 or TRBD2 (5 bases each). CDR1 is GTSNPN, CDR2 SVGIG, per germline (reference sequence). Trimming pared 0 bases from V and 6 bases from J, leaving 10 bases between. This CDR3 is 13 amino acids long. The CDR3 spells CAWSVGWGDTQYF. The CDR3 region has the DNA TGTGCCTGGAGTGTAGGCTGGGGGGATACGCAGTATTTT.

As for this clone: At the DNA level, this CDR3 is encoded by other sequences in the same sample as well. The chain employs TRBV18 and TRBJ2-1, with TRBD2 matching over 8 bases. The trim removed 3 bases at V and 0 bases at J, leaving 1 base unmatched. Looked up from germline, CDR1 is KGHSH and CDR2 is LQKENI. This CDR3 comprises 15 residues. The CDR3 region is CASSPSGASYNEQFF. CDR3 coding DNA: TGTGCCAGCTCACCTAGCGGGGCCTCCTACAATGAGCAGTTCTTC.

The chain is built from TRBV28 and TRBJ1-1; D unclear. V lost 5 bases, J lost 0 bases, and 13 bases lay in between. Per germline, CDR1 MDHEN and CDR2 SYDVKM. This CDR3 region has 15 residues. CDR3 nucleotide sequence: TGTGCCAGCAGTCCTGGACGGACGATGAACACTGAAGCTTTCTTT. This encodes CASSPGRTMNTEAFF.

The rearrangement links TRBV5-6 to TRBJ2-5, with 7 bases that match TRBD1. Per the germline V gene, CDR1 is SGHDT and CDR2 is YYEEEE. The CDR3 has 15 residues. V gave up 3 bases and J gave up 2 bases; unmatched junction bases: 7. CDR3 sequence (DNA): TGTGCCAGCAGCTACCGACAGGGTCTTCAAGAGACCCAGTACTTC. Translating gives CASSYRQGLQETQYF.

V gene TRBV15 combines with J gene TRBJ1-3; D is uncertain. Trimming left V 8 bases short and J 0 bases short, with 11 bases between. Germline lookup yields CDR1 LNHNV and CDR2 YYDKDF (reference sequence). This CDR3 comprises 14 residues. The CDR3, as DNA: TGTGCCACCGGCATGCCGGGCTCTGGAAACACCATATATTTT. Translating gives CATGMPGSGNTIYF.

V is TRBV7-2 and J is TRBJ2-5, with TRBD1 identical over 7 bases. The CDR3 totals 15 residues. CDR1 is SGHTA, CDR2 FQGNSA, per germline. V lost 5 bases and J lost 4; bases outside the gene matches: 10. The CDR3 DNA is TGTGCCAGCAGCCCTACCCGGACAGGCGTAGAGACCCAGTACTTC. This translates into CASSPTRTGVETQYF.

Notes on this clone: This sample also contains other DNA sequences that code for the same CDR3. V usage is TRBV30 and J usage is TRBJ1-5; a possible D gene is TRBD1 (5 bases). Germline CDR1 is GTSNPN and CDR2 is SVGIG (reference sequence). This CDR3 region has 14 residues. Trimming took off 0 bases at V and 9 bases at J, with 15 bases between the two ends. CDR3 nucleotide sequence: TGTGCCTGGAGTGTAAGGCAAGGCGGGGGGCCCCAGCATTTT. Translated: CAWSVRQGGGPQHF.

The chain recombines TRBV5-1 with TRBJ2-7, with D possibly matching TRBD1 (5 bases). Germline CDR1 reads SGHRS; CDR2 reads YFSETQ. The V gene lost 1 base and the J gene lost 6 bases, with 14 bases spanning the gap. CDR3 length: 14 amino acids. CDR3 region: CASSLSQTVGEQYF. The CDR3 DNA reads as TGCGCCAGCAGCTTGAGTCAGACAGTGGGCGAGCAGTACTTC.

As for this clone: A junction boundary mismatches the germline segment, possibly from a read error. The chain links TRBV11-2 to TRBJ1-1; tentatively, D is TRBD1 (5 bases). The V gene's germline CDR1 is SGHAT and CDR2 FQNNGV. This CDR3 contains 13 residues. CDR3 DNA sequence: TGTGCCAGCAGCTTATTGGCGGACACTCAAGCTTTCTTT. It encodes CASSLLADTQAFF.

The chain couples TRBV14 to TRBJ2-7; D is ambiguous. Per the germline V gene, CDR1 is SGHDN and CDR2 is FVKESK. CDR3 length: 16 residues. The V end was cut by 1 base, the J end by 0 bases, with 13 bases between. For the CDR3, the DNA is TGTGCCAGCAGCCAAGGGCACCCCTGGGTCTCCTACGAGCAGTACTTC. Translated: CASSQGHPWVSYEQYF.

The chain joins TRBV4-3 to TRBJ2-2; D tentatively reads TRBD1 or TRBD2 (6 bases each). The germline V gene encodes CDR1 LGHNA and CDR2 YSLEER. V was trimmed by 4 bases and J by 8 bases, leaving 20 bases between them. CDR3 length: 16 amino acids. This CDR3 reads CASSPFGGRGPGELFF. The CDR3 DNA reads as TGCGCCAGCAGCCCCTTCGGGGGCCGTGGTCCTGGGGAGCTGTTTTTT.

This chain links TRBV27 with TRBJ2-1; D unresolved. The germline V gene encodes CDR1 MNHEY and CDR2 SMNVEV (reference sequence). V was shortened by 6 bases and J by 11 bases, with 14 bases between the two germline ends. This CDR3 is built from 12 residues. CDR3 amino acids: CASRDYWAKQFF. The CDR3 DNA sequence: TGTGCCAGCAGGGATTACTGGGCTAAGCAGTTCTTC.

This sequence joins TRBV6-1 and TRBJ2-3, with D unclear. CDR1 is MNHNS, CDR2 SASEGT, per germline. Trimming took off 3 bases at V and 0 bases at J, with 13 bases between the two ends. The CDR3 has 16 residues. CDR3 amino acids: CASSEWRSRSTDTQYF. In nucleotides, the CDR3 is TGTGCCAGCAGTGAGTGGCGGTCCCGTAGCACAGATACGCAGTATTTT.

CDR3 in DNA: TGTGCCAGCAGTTCAAATTGGTTCAGGGAGGCTCAGCCCCAGCATTTT. Amino acid sequence: CASSSNWFREAQPQHF. The chain carries TRBV28 and TRBJ1-5; weak D call: TRBD1 (5 bases). CDR1 and CDR2 from the germline V gene are MDHEN and SYDVKM. The CDR3 has 16 residues. Trimming removed 4 bases from V and 6 bases from J, with 19 bases in between.

V is TRBV6-5 and J is TRBJ2-5; 9 nucleotides line up with TRBD1. The J call may be wrong; the DNA end is better matched by TRBJ2-7. The CDR3 is 15 residues long. Germline lookup yields CDR1 MNHEY and CDR2 SVGAGI. The CDR3 spells CASSRRDRVGYEQYF. For the CDR3, the DNA is TGTGCCAGCAGTCGCCGGGACAGGGTTGGGTACGAGCAGTACTTC.

This clone was counted a single time. The DNA for the CDR3 is TGTGCCAGCAGTCGAAAAGGGGGTGCGGGGGGCTCGATCTACGAGCAGTACTTC. Translated: CASSRKGGAGGSIYEQYF. The chain joins TRBV27 to TRBJ2-7, with TRBD2 matching over 8 bases. V was clipped by 5 bases and J by 3 bases; unmatched bases: 18. The CDR3 is 18 amino acids. Germline lookup yields CDR1 MNHEY and CDR2 SMNVEV (reference sequence).

The chain joins TRBV7-7 to TRBJ2-1; no firm D call. The V gene's germline CDR1 is SSHAT and CDR2 FNYEAQ (reference sequence). The CDR3 spans 14 residues. Deletions cut 0 bases from V and 8 bases from J, with 11 bases between. CDR3 amino acids: CASSLADWPDEQFF. The CDR3 DNA reads TGTGCCAGCAGCTTAGCCGACTGGCCGGATGAGCAGTTCTTC.

The gene calls are TRBV2 and TRBJ2-2; TRBD2 agrees at 12 bases. The V segment lost 7 bases and the J segment 4 bases; nucleotides outside the gene matches: 10. Germline CDR1 is SNHLY and CDR2 is FYNNEI. CDR3 length: 17 amino acids. The CDR3 sequence is CASTKDLAGGGTGELFF. The CDR3, as DNA: TGTGCCAGCACTAAAGACCTAGCGGGAGGGGGCACCGGGGAGCTGTTTTTT.

The chain is built from TRBV28 and TRBJ2-3, with a possible D match to TRBD2 (6 bases). The CDR3 loop spans 18 amino acids. CDR1 and CDR2 (germline): MDHEN, SYDVKM. V was trimmed by 5 bases and J by 2 bases, leaving 23 bases between them. The CDR3 is CASSPAGRLARSTDTQYF. DNA for the CDR3: TGTGCCAGCAGTCCAGCTGGGCGGCTAGCGAGATCCACAGATACGCAGTATTTT.

This sequence joins TRBV2 and TRBJ2-7; 10 bases match TRBD1. This CDR3 has 16 residues. The J segment lost 1 base and the V segment lost 4 bases, leaving 7 bases of the junction unmatched. In germline, CDR1 is SNHLY, CDR2 FYNNEI. The CDR3 nucleotides read TGTGCCAGCAGTGCGAACCGGGACAGGGGTTCCTACGAGCAGTACTTC. Translating gives CASSANRDRGSYEQYF.

The CDR3 sequence is CASSLPSVGRNEQFF. For the CDR3, the DNA is TGTGCCAGCAGTTTGCCCTCCGTCGGGAGAAATGAGCAGTTCTTC. The V and J genes are TRBV28 and TRBJ2-1; D may be TRBD2 (6 bases). Trimming removed 3 bases at V and 7 bases at J, with 16 bases between. The CDR3 loop spans 15 amino acids. In germline, CDR1 is MDHEN, CDR2 SYDVKM.